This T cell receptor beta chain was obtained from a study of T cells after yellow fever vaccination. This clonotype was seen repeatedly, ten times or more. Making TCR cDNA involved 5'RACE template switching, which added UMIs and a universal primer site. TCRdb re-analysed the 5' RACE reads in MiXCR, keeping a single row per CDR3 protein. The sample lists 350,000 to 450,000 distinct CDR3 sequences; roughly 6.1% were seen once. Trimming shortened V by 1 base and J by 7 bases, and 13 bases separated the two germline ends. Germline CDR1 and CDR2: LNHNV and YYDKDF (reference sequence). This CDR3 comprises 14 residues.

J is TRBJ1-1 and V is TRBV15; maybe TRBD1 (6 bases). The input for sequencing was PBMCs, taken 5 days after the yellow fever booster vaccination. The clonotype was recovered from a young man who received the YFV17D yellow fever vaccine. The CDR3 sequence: CATSRVSQGSEAFF. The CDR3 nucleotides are TGTGCCACCAGCAGAGTATCACAGGGAAGTGAAGCTTTCTTT.